Following are 5 T cell receptor beta chains from one sample sequenced in a study of beta chain features in type 1 diabetes. Study-wide results and caveats: Across all four CD4+ subsets, people with type 1 diabetes showed modestly shorter TCRB CDR3s.

Which antigens these TCRs recognize remains unknown. The investigators reverse transcribed all of the isolated RNA, so they sequenced expressed TCRB transcripts. TCRdb keeps only in-frame clones here, not all; method: immunoSEQ multiplex PCR. The sample has more than 55,000 clones; around 56% are singletons. Material for sequencing was Tregs from blood. The receptors derive from a middle-aged woman with type 1 diabetes.

J is TRBJ1-2 and V is TRBV7-3; 9 nucleotides align to TRBD1. V shed 5 bases, J shed 7 bases, and the junction held 8 bases outside the gene matches. CDR3 length: 14 residues. In germline, CDR1 is SGHTA, CDR2 FQGTGA. The CDR3 DNA follows: TGTGCCAGCAGCCTACAGGGGGCGAATTCTGGCTACACCTTC. Translation: CASSLQGANSGYTF.

V usage is TRBV28 and J usage is TRBJ1-4, with 7 bases lining up with TRBD1. The CDR3 consists of 12 residues. Losses at the gene ends were 10 bases for V and 8 bases for J; bases not matched to a gene: 7. In germline, CDR1 is MDHEN, CDR2 SYDVKM. CDR3 protein: CAIGGLPEKLFF. The CDR3 DNA reads as TGTGCCATAGGGGGCCTCCCCGAAAAACTGTTTTTT.

This clone was observed a few times. The V and J genes are TRBV7-3 and TRBJ2-3, with 7 bases fitting TRBD2. The CDR3 loop spans 18 amino acids. V was pared by 4 bases and J by 0 bases, with 13 bases of the junction left unmatched. Germline values: CDR1 SGHTA, CDR2 FQGTGA. The CDR3 nucleotides read TGTGCCAGCAGCTCCAAGGGGAGGGTAGCGTCAAGCACAGATACGCAGTATTTT. Its translation: CASSSKGRVASSTDTQYF.

This clone was observed a single time. The genes are TRBV28 and TRBJ1-1; D is unclear. The CDR3 consists of 14 residues. Trimming took off 10 bases at V and 1 base at J, with 16 bases between the two ends. Germline-derived CDR1 and CDR2 are MDHEN and SYDVKM. In nucleotides, the CDR3 is TGTGCCATCGGAGTCAGCTCATGGAACACTGAAGCTTTCTTT. Translation gives CAIGVSSWNTEAFF.

This chain uses TRBV27 with TRBJ2-7, with a possible D match to TRBD2 (5 bases). In germline, CDR1 is MNHEY, CDR2 SMNVEV (reference sequence). V lost 5 bases and J lost 2, with 16 bases in between. The CDR3 is made up of 15 amino acids. The CDR3 nucleotides are TGTGCCAGCAGTCCCGCCTCGGGGTTACCCTACGAGCAGTACTTC. It encodes CASSPASGLPYEQYF.